This T cell receptor beta chain was observed in a study of Ad26.COV2.S vaccination and SARS-CoV-2 variants. Study information: A COV1001 Ad26.COV2.S trial-arm participant provided the sample. Study-level findings and limits: Breadth and depth estimates from TCRs may understate total T cell responses. Breadth, reportedly substantial, characterized the spike-specific CD8+ and CD4+ T cell responses after vaccination.

Trimming removed 4 bases from V and 4 bases from J, with 16 bases in between. CDR3 length: 15 amino acids. CDR1 and CDR2 from the germline V gene are MNHEY and SVGAGI. Only in-frame clones appear in the TCRdb table, and some are missing; sequencing was by immunoSEQ multiplex PCR. The sample records around 300,000 clones, 90% being singletons. Points on this clone: Its antigen remains unknown.

As for treatment: roughly 18 received Ad26.COV2.S at low or high dose, single or two shots; roughly five received placebo; per-sample allocation not given. After the first vaccine or placebo injection, samples were drawn on day 63. This specimen was peripheral blood, taken in a trial of Ad26.COV2.S vaccine versus placebo. The TCR was taken from a person between 18 and 59 years old who received the Ad26.COV2.S COVID-19 vaccine or a placebo. The rearrangement links TRBV6-5 to TRBJ1-2; D not certain. Written as DNA, the CDR3 is TGTGCCAGCAGTTCCGGACGGTCGCCCGTCTATGGCTACACCTTC. Translation gives CASSSGRSPVYGYTF.